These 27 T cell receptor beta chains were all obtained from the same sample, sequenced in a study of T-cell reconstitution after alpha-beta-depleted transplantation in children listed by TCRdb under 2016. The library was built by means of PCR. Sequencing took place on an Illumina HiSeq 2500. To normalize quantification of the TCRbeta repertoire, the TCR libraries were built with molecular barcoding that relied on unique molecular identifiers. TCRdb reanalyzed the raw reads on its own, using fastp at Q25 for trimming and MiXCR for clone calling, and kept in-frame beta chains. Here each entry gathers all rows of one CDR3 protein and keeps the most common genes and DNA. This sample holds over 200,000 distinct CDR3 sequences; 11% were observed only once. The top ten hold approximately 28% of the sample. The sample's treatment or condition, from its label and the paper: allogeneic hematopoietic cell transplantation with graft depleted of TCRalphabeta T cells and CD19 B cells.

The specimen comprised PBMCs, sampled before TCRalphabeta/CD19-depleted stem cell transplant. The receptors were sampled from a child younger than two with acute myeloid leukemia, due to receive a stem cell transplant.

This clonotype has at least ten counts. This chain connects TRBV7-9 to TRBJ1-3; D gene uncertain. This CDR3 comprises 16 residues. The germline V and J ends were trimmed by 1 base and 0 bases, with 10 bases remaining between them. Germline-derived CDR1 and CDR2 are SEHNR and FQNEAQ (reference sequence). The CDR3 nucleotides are TGTGCCAGCAGCTTAGTGTTAGCTACCTCTGGAAACACCATATATTTT. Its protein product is CASSLVLATSGNTIYF.

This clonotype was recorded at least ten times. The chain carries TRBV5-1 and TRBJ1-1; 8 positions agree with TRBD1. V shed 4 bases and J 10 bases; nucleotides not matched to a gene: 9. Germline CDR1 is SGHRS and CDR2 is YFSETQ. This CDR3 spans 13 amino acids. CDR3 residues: CASSPQTGDGAFF. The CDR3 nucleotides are TGCGCCAGCAGCCCGCAGACAGGGGATGGAGCTTTCTTT. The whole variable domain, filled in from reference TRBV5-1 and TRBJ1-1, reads KAGVTQTPRYLIKTRGQQVTLSCSPISGHRSVSWYQQTPGQGLQFLFEYFSETQRNKGNFPGRFSGRQFSNSRSEMNVSTLELGDSALYLCASSPQTGDGAFFGQGTRLTVV.

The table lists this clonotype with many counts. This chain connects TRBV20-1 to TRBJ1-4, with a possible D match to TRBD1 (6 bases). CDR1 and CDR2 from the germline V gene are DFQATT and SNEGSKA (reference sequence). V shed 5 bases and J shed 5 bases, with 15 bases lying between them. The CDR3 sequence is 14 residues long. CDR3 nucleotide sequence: TGCAGTGCTGTCGGGGGAGGACAGAATGAAAAACTGTTTTTT. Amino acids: CSAVGGGQNEKLFF.

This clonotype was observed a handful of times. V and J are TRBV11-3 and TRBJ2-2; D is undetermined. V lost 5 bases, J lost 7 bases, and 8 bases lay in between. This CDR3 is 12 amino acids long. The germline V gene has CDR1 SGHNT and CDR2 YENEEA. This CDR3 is CASSNRGGELFF. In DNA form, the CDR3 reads TGTGCCAGCAGCAATCGAGGCGGGGAGCTGTTTTTT.

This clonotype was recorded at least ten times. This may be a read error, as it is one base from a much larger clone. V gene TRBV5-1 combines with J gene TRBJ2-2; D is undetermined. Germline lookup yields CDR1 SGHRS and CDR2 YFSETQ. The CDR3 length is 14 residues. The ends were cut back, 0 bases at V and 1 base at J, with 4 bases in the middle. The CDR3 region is CASSLVQNTGELFF. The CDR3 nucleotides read TGCGCCAGCAGCTTGGTACAGAACACCGGGGAGCTGTTTTTT.

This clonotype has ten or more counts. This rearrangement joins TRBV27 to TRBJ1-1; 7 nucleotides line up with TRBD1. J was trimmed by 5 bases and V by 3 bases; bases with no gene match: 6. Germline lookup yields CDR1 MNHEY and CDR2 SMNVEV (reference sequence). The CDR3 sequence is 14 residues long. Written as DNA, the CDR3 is TGTGCCAGCAGTTTTGGGGACAGAGTGACTGAAGCTTTCTTT. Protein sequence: CASSFGDRVTEAFF.

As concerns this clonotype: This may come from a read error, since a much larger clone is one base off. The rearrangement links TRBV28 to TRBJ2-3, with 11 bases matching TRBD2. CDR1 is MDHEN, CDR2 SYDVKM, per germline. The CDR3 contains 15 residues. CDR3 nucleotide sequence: TGTGCCTGCAGCCCCCCCGGGACTAGCGGCCATACGCAGTATTTT. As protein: CACSPPGTSGHTQYF.

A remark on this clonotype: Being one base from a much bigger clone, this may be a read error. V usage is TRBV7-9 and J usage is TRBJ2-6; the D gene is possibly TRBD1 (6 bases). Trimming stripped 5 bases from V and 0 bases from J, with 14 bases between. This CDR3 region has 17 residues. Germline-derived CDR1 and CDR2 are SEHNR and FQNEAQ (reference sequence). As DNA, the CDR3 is TGTGCCAGCAGCCGCCGTGGCAGGGGCTCTGGGGCCAACGTCCTGACTTTC. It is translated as CASSRRGRGSGANVLTF.

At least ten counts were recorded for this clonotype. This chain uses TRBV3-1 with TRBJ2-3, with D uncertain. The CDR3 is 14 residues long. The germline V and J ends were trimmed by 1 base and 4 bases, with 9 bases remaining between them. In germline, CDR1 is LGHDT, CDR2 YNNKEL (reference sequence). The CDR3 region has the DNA TGTGCCAGCAGCCAAGTTGGCGCAGCAGATACGCAGTATTTT. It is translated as CASSQVGAADTQYF.

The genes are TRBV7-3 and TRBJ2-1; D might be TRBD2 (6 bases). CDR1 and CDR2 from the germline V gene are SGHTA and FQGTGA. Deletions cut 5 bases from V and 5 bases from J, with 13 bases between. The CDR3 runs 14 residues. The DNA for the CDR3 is TGTGCCAGCAGCACCTCTAGCGCCAACAATGAGCAGTTCTTC. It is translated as CASSTSSANNEQFF.

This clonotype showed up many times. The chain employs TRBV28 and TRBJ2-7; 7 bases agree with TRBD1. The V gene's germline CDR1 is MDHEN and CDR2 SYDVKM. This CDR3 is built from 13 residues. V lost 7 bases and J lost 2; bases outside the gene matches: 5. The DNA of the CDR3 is TGTGCCAGCACCCTAGGGACAGCCTACGAGCAGTACTTC. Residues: CASTLGTAYEQYF.

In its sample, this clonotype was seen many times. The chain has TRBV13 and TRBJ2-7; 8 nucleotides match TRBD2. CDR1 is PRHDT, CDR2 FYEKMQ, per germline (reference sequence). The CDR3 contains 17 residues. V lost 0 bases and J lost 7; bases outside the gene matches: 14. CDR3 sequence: CASSLGLLNEAGVEQYF. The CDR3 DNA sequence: TGTGCCAGCAGCTTAGGTCTCTTAAATGAAGCGGGAGTGGAGCAGTACTTC.

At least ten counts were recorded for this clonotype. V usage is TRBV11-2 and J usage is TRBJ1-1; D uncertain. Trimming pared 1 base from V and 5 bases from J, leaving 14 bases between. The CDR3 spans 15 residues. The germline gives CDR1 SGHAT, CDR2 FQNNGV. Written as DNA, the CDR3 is TGTGCCAGCAGCTTAGGACCCGGGATGGAGACTGAAGCTTTCTTT. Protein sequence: CASSLGPGMETEAFF.

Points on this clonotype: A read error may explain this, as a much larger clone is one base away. The CDR3 here is CSARGGGSTDRQYF. The CDR3 DNA follows: TGCAGTGCTAGAGGAGGGGGGAGCACAGATAGGCAGTATTTT. V gene TRBV20-1 combines with J gene TRBJ2-3; D is tentatively TRBD1 or TRBD2 (6 bases each). The CDR3 extends over 14 amino acids. Per germline, CDR1 DFQATT and CDR2 SNEGSKA (reference sequence).

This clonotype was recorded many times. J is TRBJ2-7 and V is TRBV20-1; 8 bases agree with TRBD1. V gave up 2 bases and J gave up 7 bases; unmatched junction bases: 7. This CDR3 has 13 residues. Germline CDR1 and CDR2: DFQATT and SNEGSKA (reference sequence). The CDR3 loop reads CSARRQGNREQYF. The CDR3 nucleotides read TGCAGTGCTAGAAGACAGGGGAATAGGGAGCAGTACTTC.

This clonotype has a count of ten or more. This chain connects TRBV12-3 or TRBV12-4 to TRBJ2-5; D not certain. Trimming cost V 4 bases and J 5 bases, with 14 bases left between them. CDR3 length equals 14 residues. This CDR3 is CASSSLEWRETQYF. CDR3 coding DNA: TGTGCCAGCAGTTCCCTGGAGTGGCGGGAGACCCAGTACTTC.

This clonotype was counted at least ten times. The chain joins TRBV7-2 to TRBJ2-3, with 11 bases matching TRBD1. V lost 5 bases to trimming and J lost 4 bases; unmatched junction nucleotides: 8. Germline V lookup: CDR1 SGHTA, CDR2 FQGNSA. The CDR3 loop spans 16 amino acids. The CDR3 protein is CASSILPGQGADTQYF. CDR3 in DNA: TGTGCCAGCAGCATTCTACCGGGACAGGGGGCAGATACGCAGTATTTT.

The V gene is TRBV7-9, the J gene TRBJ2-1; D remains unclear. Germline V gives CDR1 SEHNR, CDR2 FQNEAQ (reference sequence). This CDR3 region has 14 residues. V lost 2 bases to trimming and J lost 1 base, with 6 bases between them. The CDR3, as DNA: TGTGCCAGCAGCTTATATCGGTCCTACAATGAGCAGTTCTTC. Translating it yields CASSLYRSYNEQFF.

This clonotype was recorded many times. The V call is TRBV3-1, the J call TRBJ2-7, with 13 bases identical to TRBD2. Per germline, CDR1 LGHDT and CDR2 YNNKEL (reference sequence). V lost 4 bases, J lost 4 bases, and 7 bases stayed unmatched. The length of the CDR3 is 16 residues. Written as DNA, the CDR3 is TGTGCCAGCAGCCCATGGACTAGCGGGGGCCTATACGAGCAGTACTTC. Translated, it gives CASSPWTSGGLYEQYF.

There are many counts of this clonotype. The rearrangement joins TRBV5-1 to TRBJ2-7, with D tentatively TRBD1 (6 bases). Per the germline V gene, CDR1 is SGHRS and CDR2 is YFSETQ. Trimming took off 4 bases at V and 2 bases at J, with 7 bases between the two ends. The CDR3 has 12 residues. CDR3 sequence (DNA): TGCGCCAGCAGCCCAGGGGCCTACGAGCAGTACTTC. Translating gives CASSPGAYEQYF. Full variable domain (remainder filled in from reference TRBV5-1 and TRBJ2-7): KAGVTQTPRYLIKTRGQQVTLSCSPISGHRSVSWYQQTPGQGLQFLFEYFSETQRNKGNFPGRFSGRQFSNSRSEMNVSTLELGDSALYLCASSPGAYEQYFGPGTRLTVT.

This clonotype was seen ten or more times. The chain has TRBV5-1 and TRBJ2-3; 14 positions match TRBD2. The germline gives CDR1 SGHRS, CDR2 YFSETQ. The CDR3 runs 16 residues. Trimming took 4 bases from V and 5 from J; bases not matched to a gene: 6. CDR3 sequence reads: CASSAGLAGGLDTQYF. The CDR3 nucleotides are TGCGCCAGCAGCGCTGGACTAGCGGGAGGTTTAGATACGCAGTATTTT. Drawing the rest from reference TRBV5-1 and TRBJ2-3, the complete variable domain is KAGVTQTPRYLIKTRGQQVTLSCSPISGHRSVSWYQQTPGQGLQFLFEYFSETQRNKGNFPGRFSGRQFSNSRSEMNVSTLELGDSALYLCASSAGLAGGLDTQYFGPGTRLTVL.

The CDR3 DNA is TGCGCCAGCAGCTTGGTTAGCGGGGGCATCTACGAGCAGTACTTC. Its protein product is CASSLVSGGIYEQYF. This chain connects TRBV5-1 to TRBJ2-7, with 9 bases that match TRBD2. This CDR3 has 15 amino acids. Germline CDR1 SGHRS, CDR2 YFSETQ. With V trimmed by 0 bases and J by 3 bases, 4 bases remained unmatched. The full variable domain, in which reference TRBV5-1 and TRBJ2-7 provide the parts outside the CDR3, is KAGVTQTPRYLIKTRGQQVTLSCSPISGHRSVSWYQQTPGQGLQFLFEYFSETQRNKGNFPGRFSGRQFSNSRSEMNVSTLELGDSALYLCASSLVSGGIYEQYFGPGTRLTVT.

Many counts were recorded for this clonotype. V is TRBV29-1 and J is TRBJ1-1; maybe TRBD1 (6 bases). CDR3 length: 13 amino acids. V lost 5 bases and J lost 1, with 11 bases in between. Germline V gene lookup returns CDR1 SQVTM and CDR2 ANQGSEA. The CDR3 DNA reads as TGCAGCGTTTGTTTGGGACAGAACACTGAAGCTTTCTTT. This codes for CSVCLGQNTEAFF.

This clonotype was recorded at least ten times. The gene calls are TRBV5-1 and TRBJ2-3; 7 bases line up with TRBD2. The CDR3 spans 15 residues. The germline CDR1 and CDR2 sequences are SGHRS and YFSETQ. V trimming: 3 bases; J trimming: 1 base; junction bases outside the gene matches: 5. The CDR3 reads CASSWGGAGTDTQYF. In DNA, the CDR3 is TGCGCCAGCAGCTGGGGGGGAGCGGGCACAGATACGCAGTATTTT.

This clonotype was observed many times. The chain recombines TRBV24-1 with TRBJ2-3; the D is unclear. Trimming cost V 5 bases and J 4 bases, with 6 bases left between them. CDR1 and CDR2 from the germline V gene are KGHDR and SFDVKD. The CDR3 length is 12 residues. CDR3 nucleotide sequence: TGTGCCACCAGTGGATTTGCAGATACGCAGTATTTT. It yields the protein CATSGFADTQYF.

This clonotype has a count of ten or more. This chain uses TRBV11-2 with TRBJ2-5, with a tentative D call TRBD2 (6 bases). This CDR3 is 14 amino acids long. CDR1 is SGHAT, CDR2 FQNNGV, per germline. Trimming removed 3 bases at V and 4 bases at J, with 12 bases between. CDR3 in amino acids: CASSLTRNRETQYF. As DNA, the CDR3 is TGTGCCAGCAGCTTGACTAGAAATCGAGAGACCCAGTACTTC.

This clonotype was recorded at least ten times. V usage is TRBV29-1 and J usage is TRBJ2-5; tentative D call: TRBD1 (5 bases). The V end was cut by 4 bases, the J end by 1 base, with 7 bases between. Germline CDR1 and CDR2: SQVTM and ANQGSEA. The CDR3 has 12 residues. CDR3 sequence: CSVGTSQETQYF. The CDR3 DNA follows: TGCAGCGTTGGGACATCCCAAGAGACCCAGTACTTC.